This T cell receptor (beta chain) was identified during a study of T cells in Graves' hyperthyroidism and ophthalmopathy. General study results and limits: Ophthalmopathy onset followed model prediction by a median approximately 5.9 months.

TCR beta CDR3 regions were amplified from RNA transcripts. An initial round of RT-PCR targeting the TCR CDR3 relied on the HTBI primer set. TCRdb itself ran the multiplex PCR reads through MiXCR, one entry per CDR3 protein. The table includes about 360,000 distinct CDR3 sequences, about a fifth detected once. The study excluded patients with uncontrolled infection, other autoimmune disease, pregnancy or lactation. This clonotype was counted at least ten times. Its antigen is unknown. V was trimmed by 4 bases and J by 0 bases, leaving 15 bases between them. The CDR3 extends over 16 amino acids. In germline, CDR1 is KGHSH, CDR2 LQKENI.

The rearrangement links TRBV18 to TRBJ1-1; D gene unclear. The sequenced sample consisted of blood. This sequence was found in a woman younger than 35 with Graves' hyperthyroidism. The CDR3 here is CASSLPGSGVNTEAFF. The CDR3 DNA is TGTGCCAGCTCACTCCCGGGGAGCGGCGTGAACACTGAAGCTTTCTTT.